This TCR beta chain stems from a study of blood T cell repertoires in COVID-19. Per the original data handling: Scientists estimated how many nucleated cells there were by amplifying reference gene primers. TCRdb's copy holds only in-frame clones and misses some; the assay was immunoSEQ multiplex PCR. That table supplies the V and J calls and clone size; D and trimming were determined from the DNA. The sample lists more than 100,000 clones, around three quarters occurring once. Specimen: peripheral blood. The TCR comes from an elderly woman with acute or convalescent COVID-19.

The CDR3 is CASRRGLRETQYF. The CDR3, as DNA: TGTGCCAGCAGGCGGGGCCTCAGAGAGACCCAGTACTTC. V is TRBV6-5 and J is TRBJ2-5, with a weak D call TRBD2 (6 bases). V dropped 6 bases and J dropped 4 bases, with 12 bases sitting between them. Germline V gene lookup returns CDR1 MNHEY and CDR2 SVGAGI. This CDR3 comprises 13 residues.